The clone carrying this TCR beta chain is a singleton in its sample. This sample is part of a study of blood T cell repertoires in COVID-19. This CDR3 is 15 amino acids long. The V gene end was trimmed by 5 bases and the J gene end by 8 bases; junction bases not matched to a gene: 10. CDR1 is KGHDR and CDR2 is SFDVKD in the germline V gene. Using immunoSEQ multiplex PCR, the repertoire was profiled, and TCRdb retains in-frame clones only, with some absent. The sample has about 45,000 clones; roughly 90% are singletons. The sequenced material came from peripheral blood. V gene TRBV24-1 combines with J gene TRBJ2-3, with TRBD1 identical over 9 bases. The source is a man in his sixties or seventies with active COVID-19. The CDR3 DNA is TGTGCCACCAGTGCCTCCGGGACAGGGAGACCTACGCAGTATTTT. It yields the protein CATSASGTGRPTQYF.